The 22 T cell receptor beta chains below all came from one sample that was sequenced in a study of vaccination effects on CD4 cells after COVID-19. Under the ViraFEST assay, PBMC were stimulated with viral peptide pools so that antigen-specific CD4+ T cells expanded. Sequencing was performed afterwards. On roughly day 10 of culture, CD4+ T cells were separated out. Vaccine recipients had no previous SARS-CoV-2 infection; their nucleocapsid antibodies were negative. Sequencing used immunoSEQ multiplex PCR; TCRdb keeps in-frame clones, though not all of them. Of roughly 35,000 clones listed, 66% are singletons. For these TCRs, the target antigens are not known. The sequences come from CD4+ T cells from PBMCs cultured with HCoV-OC43 spike peptides, collected before COVID-19 vaccination. Sample subset: HCoV-OC43 spike overlapping peptide pool stimulation. These TCRs come from a human donor who received a COVID-19 vaccine.

This clone has a single count. The rearrangement joins TRBV10-1 to TRBJ2-5; no clear D. V was trimmed by 6 bases and J by 5 bases, leaving 19 bases between them. Per the germline V gene, CDR1 is WNHNN and CDR2 is SYGVQD (reference sequence). This CDR3 contains 15 residues. DNA for the CDR3: TGCGCCAGCAGACCGAGCGCGAGTCCGGGCGAGACCCAGTACTTC. Amino acids: CASRPSASPGETQYF.

In its sample, this clone was seen a few times. This rearrangement joins TRBV24-1 to TRBJ1-6; 9 nucleotides line up with TRBD1. The CDR3 loop spans 16 amino acids. CDR1 and CDR2 from the germline V gene are KGHDR and SFDVKD. V lost 4 bases, J lost 6 bases, and 6 bases stayed unmatched. DNA of the CDR3: TGTGCCACCAGTGAGGGGACAGGGACTCCTAATTCACCCCTCCACTTT. Residues: CATSEGTGTPNSPLHF.

By sample fraction, this clone is medium-sized. This chain links TRBV7-9 with TRBJ1-1; a possible D gene is TRBD1 (6 bases). From germline, CDR1 is SEHNR and CDR2 FQNEAQ (reference sequence). This CDR3 spans 14 amino acids. Trimming stripped 1 base from V and 4 bases from J, with 10 bases between. CDR3 DNA sequence: TGTGCCAGCAGCTTAGGGGGGCGGGCCACTGAAGCTTTCTTT. Amino acids: CASSLGGRATEAFF.

The genes are TRBV5-1 and TRBJ2-7; 13 bases map to TRBD2. Germline lookup yields CDR1 SGHRS and CDR2 YFSETQ. The ends lost 3 bases at V and 9 bases at J; junction bases unmatched: 0. The length of the CDR3 is 12 residues. The CDR3 protein is CASSWTSGGQYF. CDR3 nucleotide sequence: TGCGCCAGCAGCTGGACTAGCGGGGGGCAGTACTTC.

The chain recombines TRBV2 with TRBJ2-7; D call uncertain. This CDR3 spans 13 amino acids. Germline V CDR1 and CDR2: SNHLY, FYNNEI. Trimming shortened V by 7 bases and J by 2 bases, and 12 bases separated the two germline ends. CDR3 DNA sequence: TGTGCCAGCAAAAAAAGGATCGCCTACGAGCAGTACTTC. Protein: CASKKRIAYEQYF.

The rearrangement links TRBV25-1 to TRBJ1-1; D ambiguous. Germline V gene data show CDR1 as MGHDK and CDR2 as SYGVNS. V lost 3 bases and J 9 bases, leaving 5 bases between the germline ends. CDR3 length equals 10 residues. The CDR3 DNA reads TGTGCCAGCAGTGACGGAAAAGCTTTCTTT. It encodes CASSDGKAFF.

The gene calls are TRBV18 and TRBJ2-2, with D possibly matching TRBD1 (6 bases). Germline V gene data show CDR1 as KGHSH and CDR2 as LQKENI. The V end lost 0 bases, the J end lost 1 base, and 9 bases lay between the germline ends. The CDR3 loop spans 16 amino acids. In DNA, the CDR3 is TGTGCCAGCTCACCACCCCAGGGGCTGAACACCGGGGAGCTGTTTTTT. Amino acid sequence: CASSPPQGLNTGELFF.

Only a few counts were recorded for this clone. The chain recombines TRBV4-1 with TRBJ2-7, with 7 bases fitting TRBD2. V shed 0 bases, J shed 2 bases, and the junction held 4 bases outside the gene matches. The CDR3 totals 15 residues. CDR1 is MGHRA and CDR2 is YSYEKL in the germline V gene. The CDR3, as DNA: TGCGCCAGCAGCCAAGAAGCGGGGATAGCCTACGAGCAGTACTTC. Its protein is CASSQEAGIAYEQYF.

The J gene is TRBJ2-3, the V gene TRBV2; D gene ambiguous. CDR3 length: 13 residues. V was clipped by 3 bases and J by 6 bases, with 10 bases between them. The V gene's germline CDR1 is SNHLY and CDR2 FYNNEI. CDR3 bases: TGTGCCAGCAGTGAGGGTTCCCCGGATACGCAGTATTTT. This gives the protein CASSEGSPDTQYF.

The chain is built from TRBV19 and TRBJ1-1; weak D call: TRBD1 (5 bases). This CDR3 is built from 14 residues. Germline V gene data show CDR1 as LNHDA and CDR2 as SQIVND (reference sequence). Deletions cut 6 bases from V and 10 bases from J, with 21 bases between. The CDR3 reads CASSLDNTKRGAFF. The CDR3, as DNA: TGTGCCAGTAGCCTTGATAACACGAAGAGGGGAGCTTTCTTT.

In its sample, this clone was seen once. The chain joins TRBV3-1 (or the pseudogene TRBV3-2) to TRBJ2-5; 11 bases agree with TRBD1. This CDR3 has 13 amino acids. Germline CDR1 and CDR2: LGHDT and YNNKEL (reference sequence). The J segment lost 4 bases and the V segment lost 8 bases, leaving 3 bases of the junction unmatched. CDR3 protein: CASGGTGGETQYF. The CDR3 DNA sequence: TGTGCCAGCGGGGGGACAGGGGGAGAGACCCAGTACTTC.

At least ten counts were recorded for this clone. This chain connects TRBV5-4 to TRBJ1-1; D not certain. The CDR3 is 11 residues long. Looked up from germline, CDR1 is SGHNT and CDR2 is YYREEE (reference sequence). Deletions cut 7 bases from V and 1 base from J, with 5 bases between. The CDR3 bases are TGTGCCAGCTCTTCGAACACTGAAGCTTTCTTT. Protein sequence: CASSSNTEAFF.

The chain employs TRBV5-8 and TRBJ1-1; the D is unclear. Looked up from germline, CDR1 is SGHTS and CDR2 is YDEGEE. The CDR3 runs 14 residues. With 4 bases removed from V and 5 bases from J, the gap between germline ends came to 15 bases. The CDR3 DNA reads as TGTGCCAGCAGCCCACGGCCCACGACGACTGAAGCTTTCTTT. Translated, it gives CASSPRPTTTEAFF.

This clone has only a few counts. The chain joins TRBV4-1 to TRBJ2-3, with a weak D call TRBD2 (7 bases). Trimming took 3 bases from V and 6 from J, leaving 22 bases between them. This CDR3 contains 17 residues. Germline V lookup: CDR1 MGHRA, CDR2 YSYEKL. DNA of the CDR3: TGCGCCAGCAGCCAGGGAGGAGTTGGGGGGGCCTCTGATACGCAGTATTTT. Its protein product is CASSQGGVGGASDTQYF.

The gene calls are TRBV19 and TRBJ1-5, with D hard to call. Germline-derived CDR1 and CDR2 are LNHDA and SQIVND (reference sequence). V lost 7 bases, J lost 0 bases, and 16 bases lay in between. CDR3 length: 16 residues. The CDR3 here is CASKIKRLHSNQPQHF. The DNA for the CDR3 is TGTGCCAGTAAGATCAAGAGACTCCATAGCAATCAGCCCCAGCATTTT.

This chain joins TRBV19 and TRBJ2-1; D is undetermined. The germline V and J ends were trimmed by 7 bases and 7 bases, with 17 bases remaining between them. The CDR3 has 14 residues. Germline V gene lookup returns CDR1 LNHDA and CDR2 SQIVND (reference sequence). CDR3 in amino acids: CASKFQDSRNEQFF. In DNA form, the CDR3 reads TGTGCCAGTAAGTTCCAAGATTCTCGAAATGAGCAGTTCTTC.

The chain is built from TRBV10-1 and TRBJ2-3; 7 bases map to TRBD2. The CDR3 consists of 14 residues. CDR1 is WNHNN and CDR2 is SYGVQD in the germline V gene (reference sequence). J lost 3 bases, V lost 2 bases, and 2 bases had no gene match. The CDR3 here is CASSEGGRTDTQYF. The CDR3 bases are TGCGCCAGCAGTGAGGGCGGGAGAACAGATACGCAGTATTTT.

The CDR3 DNA is TGCAGCGTTGATTTGGGACAGGGGACCATGAACACTGAAGCTTTCTTT. Translation: CSVDLGQGTMNTEAFF. V usage is TRBV29-1 and J usage is TRBJ1-1, with 10 bases that match TRBD1. The CDR3 loop spans 16 amino acids. The junction had 7 bases not matched to a gene; V was cut back by 3 bases and J by 0 bases. CDR1 SQVTM and CDR2 ANQGSEA come from the germline V gene.

This rearrangement joins TRBV7-9 to TRBJ2-5; 11 nucleotides align to TRBD2. CDR3 length: 17 amino acids. The germline V gene has CDR1 SEHNR and CDR2 FQNEAQ (reference sequence). Trimming took 3 bases from V and 0 from J; bases not matched to a gene: 6. The CDR3 coding sequence is TGTGCCAGCAGCTTCGCAACTAGCGGGAGTCACCAAGAGACCCAGTACTTC. Its protein is CASSFATSGSHQETQYF.

The chain carries TRBV5-8 and TRBJ2-3, with 10 bases identical to TRBD2. Trimming cost V 4 bases and J 0 bases; bases outside gene matches: 5. Germline assignment: CDR1 SGHTS and CDR2 YDEGEE. CDR3 length: 16 amino acids. The CDR3 sequence: CASSRGTSVSTDTQYF. Here the CDR3 DNA reads TGTGCCAGCAGCAGGGGGACTAGCGTTAGCACAGATACGCAGTATTTT.

The chain employs TRBV19 and TRBJ1-4; 8 nucleotides match TRBD1. The germline V gene has CDR1 LNHDA and CDR2 SQIVND (reference sequence). V shed 1 base and J 7 bases; nucleotides not matched to a gene: 2. The CDR3 is 14 residues long. The CDR3 DNA reads TGTGCCAGTAGTATAGTAGGGACAGGTGAAAAACTGTTTTTT. The encoded protein is CASSIVGTGEKLFF.

The chain is built from TRBV11-2 and TRBJ2-3; the D is unclear. CDR3 length equals 14 residues. Per germline, CDR1 SGHAT and CDR2 FQNNGV. V lost 1 base, J lost 6 bases, and 11 bases lay in between. Here the CDR3 reads CASSLVGPGDTQYF. CDR3 in DNA: TGTGCCAGCAGCTTAGTAGGACCCGGGGATACGCAGTATTTT.